Below are 14 T cell receptor beta chains sequenced from a single sample in a study of naive and memory T cell subsets. General study findings and limits: A few larger clonotypes appeared in naive repertoires, especially CD8, possibly memory cells re-expressing CD45RA.

An equimolar mix of two oligonucleotides served as the beta constant-region primer for TRBC1 and TRBC2. Four rounds of PCR amplified the ligated cDNA using nested alpha and beta constant-region primers plus SP2. TCRdb re-analysed the UMI-ligation and nested PCR reads in MiXCR, keeping a single row per CDR3 protein. The table includes more than 120,000 distinct CDR3 sequences, approximately 18% detected once. No cognate antigen is known for these TCRs. The source material was naive CD8+ T cells from blood. These receptors were taken from a human donor in good health.

As DNA, the CDR3 is TGCAGTGCTAGCCTCCTCGGCGTCTACGAGCAGTACTTC. Its translation is CSASLLGVYEQYF. This chain links TRBV20-1 with TRBJ2-7; D not certain. The CDR3 length is 13 residues. Germline V lookup: CDR1 DFQATT, CDR2 SNEGSKA (reference sequence). The germline V and J ends were trimmed by 3 bases and 3 bases, with 12 bases remaining between them.

This sequence joins TRBV25-1 and TRBJ2-7, with a possible D match to TRBD1 (7 bases). The CDR3 has 18 residues. V lost 0 bases and J 4 bases, leaving 22 bases between the germline ends. Germline CDR1 MGHDK, CDR2 SYGVNS. CDR3 in amino acids: CASSEYLGGDREGYEQYF. DNA of the CDR3: TGTGCCAGCAGTGAATATTTAGGAGGGGACAGAGAAGGATACGAGCAGTACTTC.

This clonotype occurred many times. The J gene is TRBJ2-1, the V gene TRBV3-1; possibly TRBD1 for D (5 bases). CDR1 is LGHDT, CDR2 YNNKEL, per germline (reference sequence). With 2 bases removed from V and 5 bases from J, the gap between germline ends came to 10 bases. This CDR3 contains 14 residues. In nucleotides, the CDR3 is TGTGCCAGCAGCCAACCAGGGTGGGACAATGAGCAGTTCTTC. As protein: CASSQPGWDNEQFF.

The chain has TRBV5-1 and TRBJ2-7, with 7 bases matching TRBD2. From germline, CDR1 is SGHRS and CDR2 YFSETQ. V lost 0 bases, J lost 7 bases, and 10 bases stayed unmatched. The CDR3 is 15 amino acids. CDR3 coding DNA: TGCGCCAGCAGCTTGGATCCAGCGGGGTCTGGGGAGCAGTACTTC. It codes for CASSLDPAGSGEQYF.

The genes are TRBV28 and TRBJ2-4; the D gene is possibly TRBD1 (6 bases). The V and J ends lost 4 bases and 5 bases respectively, with 9 bases between them. Germline V gene lookup returns CDR1 MDHEN and CDR2 SYDVKM. The CDR3 contains 13 residues. The CDR3 nucleotides read TGTGCCAGCAGTTCGCCAGGGGAAAACATTCAGTACTTC. Its protein product is CASSSPGENIQYF.

The rearrangement links TRBV28 to TRBJ2-5; 12 bases are a match to TRBD1. The CDR3 contains 17 residues. The trim removed 3 bases at V and 5 bases at J, leaving 10 bases unmatched. From germline, CDR1 is MDHEN and CDR2 SYDVKM. The DNA of the CDR3 is TGTGCCAGCAGTTTCTCGGCGGGACAGGGGGCGCGGGAGACCCAGTACTTC. This sequence encodes CASSFSAGQGARETQYF.

This clonotype has just a few counts. This sequence joins TRBV2 and TRBJ1-1; D not resolved. V was shortened by 4 bases and J by 1 base, with 7 bases between the two germline ends. The CDR3 sequence is 13 residues long. From germline, CDR1 is SNHLY and CDR2 FYNNEI. CDR3 nucleotide sequence: TGTGCCAGCAGTGTCCCCGGGAACACTGAAGCTTTCTTT. This encodes CASSVPGNTEAFF.

This clonotype occurred a few times. The chain is built from TRBV11-2 and TRBJ2-7, with no clear D. Per the germline V gene, CDR1 is SGHAT and CDR2 is FQNNGV. This CDR3 region has 14 residues. Deletions cut 3 bases from V and 3 bases from J, with 12 bases between. CDR3 in DNA: TGTGCCAGCAGCTTCGCTGGGAACGACTACGAGCAGTACTTC. It yields the protein CASSFAGNDYEQYF.

There are a few counts of this clonotype. The gene calls are TRBV12-3 or TRBV12-4 and TRBJ2-1; unclear D gene. V lost 7 bases and J lost 8, with 12 bases in between. The CDR3 length is 12 residues. The CDR3: CASTPAMDEQFF. The CDR3 nucleotides read TGTGCCAGCACCCCGGCGATGGATGAGCAGTTCTTC.

This clonotype occurred a few times. The chain has TRBV4-3 and TRBJ2-5; 11 bases agree with TRBD1. The CDR3 has 19 residues. Germline trimming cut 1 base from V and 0 bases from J; bases unmatched to any gene: 10. CDR1 and CDR2 from the germline V gene are LGHNA and YSLEER. For the CDR3, the DNA is TGCGCCAGCAGCCAAGGTCCTACAGGACAGGGGGCAGACCAAGAGACCCAGTACTTC. Amino acid sequence: CASSQGPTGQGADQETQYF.

The chain links TRBV7-9 to TRBJ2-3; D is uncertain. The V end was cut by 5 bases, the J end by 3 bases, with 9 bases between. Per the germline V gene, CDR1 is SEHNR and CDR2 is FQNEAQ (reference sequence). The CDR3 spans 13 residues. CDR3 region: CASSIRRTDTQYF. CDR3 coding DNA: TGTGCCAGCAGCATTCGCCGGACAGATACGCAGTATTTT.

The chain has TRBV19 and TRBJ2-7, with 9 nucleotides matching TRBD1. The ends lost 1 base at V and 0 bases at J; junction bases unmatched: 4. CDR1 LNHDA and CDR2 SQIVND come from the germline V gene (reference sequence). This CDR3 region has 16 residues. In DNA form, the CDR3 reads TGTGCCAGTAGTATAGCCGGACAGGGGTTCTCCTACGAGCAGTACTTC. Encoded protein: CASSIAGQGFSYEQYF.

This clonotype was counted between two and nine times. The chain is built from TRBV28 and TRBJ2-1, with 14 bases fitting TRBD2. V shed 1 base and J 8 bases; nucleotides not matched to a gene: 4. Germline assignment: CDR1 MDHEN and CDR2 SYDVKM. This CDR3 is 16 amino acids long. CDR3 loop: CASSLSGLAGAHEQFF. The CDR3, as DNA: TGTGCCAGCAGTTTATCGGGACTAGCGGGAGCTCATGAGCAGTTCTTC. The full variable domain, in which reference TRBV28 and TRBJ2-1 provide the parts outside the CDR3, is DVKVTQSSRYLVKRTGEKVFLECVQDMDHENMFWYRQDPGLGLRLIYFSYDVKMKEKGDIPEGYSVSREKKERFSLILESASTNQTSMYLCASSLSGLAGAHEQFFGPGTRLTVL.

This clonotype was observed a few times. The chain has TRBV7-6 and TRBJ2-1, with D perhaps matching TRBD1 (6 bases). V shed 2 bases and J shed 1 base, with 15 bases lying between them. This CDR3 has 17 residues. The germline V gene has CDR1 SGHVS and CDR2 FNYEAQ. The CDR3 DNA reads TGTGCCAGCAGCTTATCGATTCGGGACACATCCTACAATGAGCAGTTCTTC. Translating it yields CASSLSIRDTSYNEQFF.